A single sample is the source of the 22 T cell receptor beta chains below, sequenced in a study of blood T cells in healthy people across ages. A second PCR, run for roughly 7 to 11 cycles, used a sample-barcoded 5' primer plus a J-beta primer mix. TCRdb re-called the 5' RACE reads with MiXCR, one entry per CDR3 protein. The sample has 1.4 million or so distinct CDR3 sequences, 35% to 45% seen once. The sample taken for sequencing was blood. The receptors here all came from a woman younger than 35 in good health.

V gene TRBV4-2 combines with J gene TRBJ2-7; possibly TRBD1 for D (5 bases). CDR3 size: 15 residues. Trimming stripped 2 bases from V and 0 bases from J, with 11 bases between. Germline loops: CDR1 LGHNA, CDR2 YNFKEQ. The DNA for the CDR3 is TGTGCCAGCAGCCAATCCGAGGACAACTCCTACGAGCAGTACTTC. Residues: CASSQSEDNSYEQYF.

A few counts support this clonotype. V usage is TRBV20-1 and J usage is TRBJ1-5; 8 bases line up with TRBD1. The CDR3 extends over 13 amino acids. Germline V gene data show CDR1 as DFQATT and CDR2 as SNEGSKA (reference sequence). The V segment lost 8 bases and the J segment 5 bases; nucleotides outside the gene matches: 8. CDR3 amino acids: CSTAGTGYQPQHF. The CDR3 DNA reads TGCAGTACCGCCGGGACAGGTTATCAGCCCCAGCATTTT.

The table lists this clonotype with a few counts. The chain employs TRBV12-3 or TRBV12-4 and TRBJ2-1; 9 bases match TRBD2. This CDR3 contains 17 residues. The J segment lost 5 bases and the V segment lost 4 bases, leaving 12 bases of the junction unmatched. DNA of the CDR3: TGTGCCAGCAGTTCCCTGGCGGGAGGGACCTATGACAATGAGCAGTTCTTC. Translated, it gives CASSSLAGGTYDNEQFF.

The rearrangement uses TRBV12-3 or TRBV12-4 and TRBJ1-2; 7 positions match TRBD1. There are 14 residues in the CDR3. V lost 6 bases and J lost 8; bases outside the gene matches: 12. This CDR3 reads CASSKSSTGRGYTF. DNA of the CDR3: TGTGCCAGCAGCAAGTCCTCGACAGGGAGGGGCTACACCTTC.

The chain links TRBV7-9 to TRBJ1-1, with D perhaps matching TRBD1 (6 bases). The germline V gene encodes CDR1 SEHNR and CDR2 FQNEAQ (reference sequence). CDR3 length: 15 residues. Deletions cut 5 bases from V and 1 base from J, with 14 bases between. The CDR3 DNA follows: TGTGCCAGCAGCCTCGACAGGATACAGAACACTGAAGCTTTCTTT. Amino acid sequence: CASSLDRIQNTEAFF.

This clonotype was counted a few times. The V call is TRBV29-1, the J call TRBJ1-1; D remains unclear. V gave up 6 bases and J gave up 0 bases, with 8 bases separating them. The CDR3 sequence is 12 residues long. Germline-derived CDR1 and CDR2 are SQVTM and ANQGSEA. In DNA form, the CDR3 reads TGCAGCGTCCTAAACATGAACACTGAAGCTTTCTTT. Protein: CSVLNMNTEAFF.

This clonotype was detected a few times. The V gene is TRBV19, the J gene TRBJ2-1; no reliable D call. The CDR3 spans 12 residues. From germline, CDR1 is LNHDA and CDR2 SQIVND (reference sequence). V shed 5 bases and J shed 8 bases, with 10 bases lying between them. The CDR3 spells CASSPVPDEQFF. In DNA form, the CDR3 reads TGTGCCAGTAGTCCCGTTCCGGATGAGCAGTTCTTC. The complete variable domain, with remaining parts taken from reference TRBV19 and TRBJ2-1, reads DGGITQSPKYLFRKEGQNVTLSCEQNLNHDAMYWYRQDPGQGLRLIYYSQIVNDFQKGDIAEGYSVSREKKESFPLTVTSAQKNPTAFYLCASSPVPDEQFFGPGTRLTVL.

The rearrangement joins TRBV6-5 to TRBJ2-7; 8 bases line up with TRBD1. The trim removed 5 bases at V and 2 bases at J, leaving 14 bases unmatched. The germline CDR1 and CDR2 sequences are MNHEY and SVGAGI. CDR3 length: 17 residues. CDR3 nucleotides: TGTGCCAGCAGTCAACGGGACTGGCAGGGGGCCGCCTACGAGCAGTACTTC. This translates into CASSQRDWQGAAYEQYF.

The rearrangement links TRBV27 to TRBJ2-7; possible D gene TRBD2, 6 bases. This CDR3 region has 16 residues. The germline CDR1 and CDR2 sequences are MNHEY and SMNVEV (reference sequence). V was cut by 1 base and J by 7 bases, with 20 bases left in between. DNA for the CDR3: TGTGCCAGCAGTTTATTGGAGGGAAGTGCTCGCAATGAGCAGTACTTC. It specifies CASSLLEGSARNEQYF.

The chain carries TRBV6-5 and TRBJ1-4; D is possibly TRBD1 (5 bases). CDR1 is MNHEY, CDR2 SVGAGI, per germline. V was cut by 0 bases and J by 7 bases, with 24 bases left in between. CDR3 length: 19 residues. The CDR3 DNA reads as TGTGCCAGCAGTTACTCGTTTTGGTCCACTCAGCAGGGCTCTGAAAAACTGTTTTTT. This translates into CASSYSFWSTQQGSEKLFF.

The chain carries TRBV20-1 and TRBJ2-1; 10 bases agree with TRBD2. With V trimmed by 4 bases and J by 9 bases, 9 bases remained unmatched. The length of the CDR3 is 14 residues. CDR1 DFQATT and CDR2 SNEGSKA come from the germline V gene (reference sequence). The CDR3 protein is CSAIGSSGGSEQFF. The CDR3 DNA reads TGCAGTGCTATAGGGTCTAGCGGGGGTAGTGAGCAGTTCTTC.

The chain recombines TRBV6-6 with TRBJ1-1; D is unresolved. V lost 2 bases to trimming and J lost 1 base, with 8 bases between them. The CDR3 runs to 14 residues. Germline CDR1 MNHNY, CDR2 SVGAGI (reference sequence). CDR3 coding DNA: TGTGCCAGCAGTTACGTACAGAGGAACACTGAAGCTTTCTTT. It specifies CASSYVQRNTEAFF.

The chain has TRBV27 and TRBJ2-1; D possibly matches TRBD1 or TRBD2 (6 bases each). V was cut by 4 bases and J by 7 bases, with 11 bases left in between. Germline values: CDR1 MNHEY, CDR2 SMNVEV (reference sequence). CDR3 length: 13 residues. The CDR3 DNA is TGTGCCAGCAGTTGTGGAGGGGGGAATGAGCAGTTCTTC. Translated: CASSCGGGNEQFF.

V gene TRBV12-3 or TRBV12-4 combines with J gene TRBJ2-6, with D perhaps matching TRBD2 (5 bases). Trimming shortened V by 6 bases and J by 4 bases, and 16 bases separated the two germline ends. The CDR3 length is 16 residues. The chain's CDR3 is CASSRPLGDGANVLTF. In DNA form, the CDR3 reads TGTGCCAGCAGCCGCCCCCTGGGAGACGGGGCCAACGTCCTGACTTTC.

The chain employs TRBV25-1 and TRBJ2-1, with D tentatively TRBD1 (5 bases). This CDR3 has 13 amino acids. Germline V gene data show CDR1 as MGHDK and CDR2 as SYGVNS. Deletions cut 5 bases from V and 6 bases from J, with 11 bases between. CDR3 coding DNA: TGTGCCAGCAGTTCAGGGTTTATCAATGAGCAGTTCTTC. It translates to CASSSGFINEQFF.

The rearrangement joins TRBV4-1 to TRBJ2-1; D perhaps matches TRBD2 (5 bases). This CDR3 is built from 14 residues. CDR1 is MGHRA, CDR2 YSYEKL, per germline. The V and J ends lost 4 bases and 12 bases respectively, with 19 bases between them. The CDR3 nucleotides read TGCGCCAGCAGCCCTTCATCGGTGGCAGAGGGGCAGTTCTTC. It specifies CASSPSSVAEGQFF.

For this clonotype: Its ends do not fully match the called genes, so a read error is possible. The genes are TRBV9 and TRBJ2-3; possibly TRBD1 for D (5 bases). The CDR3 is 16 amino acids. From germline, CDR1 is SGDLS and CDR2 YYNGEE. The CDR3 spells CASSVEGNLGTETQYF. The CDR3 DNA is TGTGCCAGCAGCGTAGAGGGGAACTTGGGCACAGAGACGCAGTATTTT.

This chain links TRBV20-1 with TRBJ2-7; TRBD2 might be the D (7 bases). Germline V gene data show CDR1 as DFQATT and CDR2 as SNEGSKA (reference sequence). The CDR3 is made up of 13 amino acids. V was pared by 1 base and J by 7 bases, with 14 bases between. The DNA of the CDR3 is TGCAGTGCTAGAGGGCAGGGGCGGGGGGAGCAGTACTTC. Residues: CSARGQGRGEQYF.

The V call is TRBV6-1, the J call TRBJ2-3; 9 positions agree with TRBD2. The CDR3 totals 16 residues. The ends lost 3 bases at V and 0 bases at J; junction bases unmatched: 4. Germline CDR1 reads MNHNS; CDR2 reads SASEGT. The CDR3 reads CASSDPSGISTDTQYF. CDR3 DNA sequence: TGTGCCAGCAGTGATCCTAGCGGGATAAGCACAGATACGCAGTATTTT.

This chain's CDR3 is CASSTKGGGLTGELFF. The CDR3 nucleotides are TGTGCCAGCAGCACAAAGGGGGGGGGCCTCACCGGGGAGCTGTTTTTT. The chain combines TRBV7-2 with TRBJ2-2; the D gene is possibly TRBD2 (7 bases). The CDR3 has 16 residues. Germline V CDR1 and CDR2: SGHTA, FQGNSA. V was trimmed by 5 bases and J by 4 bases, leaving 17 bases between them. The whole variable domain, remainder taken from reference TRBV7-2 and TRBJ2-2, is GAGVSQSPSNKVTEKGKDVELRCDPISGHTALYWYRQSLGQGLEFLIYFQGNSAPDKSGLPSDRFSAERTGGSVSTLTIQRTQQEDSAVYLCASSTKGGGLTGELFFGEGSRLTVL.

The rearrangement joins TRBV29-1 to TRBJ2-2, with D maybe TRBD1 (5 bases). The V gene lost 4 bases and the J gene lost 2 bases, with 8 bases spanning the gap. The CDR3 extends over 13 amino acids. Germline loops: CDR1 SQVTM, CDR2 ANQGSEA. In DNA, the CDR3 is TGCAGCGTTGGAACAGGCAACACCGGGGAGCTGTTTTTT. It codes for CSVGTGNTGELFF.

This rearrangement joins TRBV7-9 to TRBJ2-3, with 10 bases lining up with TRBD2. The germline V gene has CDR1 SEHNR and CDR2 FQNEAQ (reference sequence). Unmatched junction bases numbered 7, after V lost 2 bases and J lost 2 bases. The CDR3 sequence is 17 residues long. This chain's CDR3 is CASSLKASGRITDTQYF. CDR3 nucleotide sequence: TGTGCCAGCAGCTTAAAGGCTAGCGGGAGAATCACAGATACGCAGTATTTT.